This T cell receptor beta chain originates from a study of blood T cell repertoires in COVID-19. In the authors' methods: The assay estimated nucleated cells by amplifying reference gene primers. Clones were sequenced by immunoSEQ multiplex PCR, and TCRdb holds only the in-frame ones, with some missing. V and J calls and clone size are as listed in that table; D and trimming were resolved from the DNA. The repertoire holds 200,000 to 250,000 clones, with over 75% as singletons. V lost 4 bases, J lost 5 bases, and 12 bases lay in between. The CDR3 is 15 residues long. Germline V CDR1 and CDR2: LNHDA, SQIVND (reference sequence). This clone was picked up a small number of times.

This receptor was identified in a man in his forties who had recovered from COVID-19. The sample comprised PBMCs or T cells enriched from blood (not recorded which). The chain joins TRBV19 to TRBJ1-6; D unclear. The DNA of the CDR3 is TGTGCCAGTAGTACCGCCGGGTCTCATAATTCACCCCTCCACTTT. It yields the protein CASSTAGSHNSPLHF.